A single sample gave rise to the 27 T cell receptor beta chains below, sequenced in a study of shared clonotypes between healthy human individuals. Data came from immunoSEQ multiplex PCR; TCRdb stores just in-frame clones and leaves some out. In the table there are around 2.3 million clones, approximately 94% of which are singletons. Sequenced input: naive CD4+ T cells sorted from blood. Subset: CD45RA+ positively selected. The receptor set was obtained from a man aged 18 to 35 in good health.

The chain couples TRBV28 to TRBJ1-4; D gene unclear. CDR1 is MDHEN, CDR2 SYDVKM, per germline. V lost 3 bases and J lost 7, with 6 bases in between. This CDR3 contains 12 residues. Here the CDR3 reads CASSFPVEKLFF. The DNA for the CDR3 is TGTGCCAGCAGTTTTCCGGTTGAAAAACTGTTTTTT.

CDR3 protein: CASSSRTSTYEQYF. CDR3 coding DNA: TGCGCCAGCAGCTCCCGGACTAGCACCTACGAGCAGTACTTC. The rearrangement uses TRBV4-1 and TRBJ2-7; 8 bases map to TRBD2. Trimming took 5 bases from V and 2 from J; bases not matched to a gene: 5. The CDR3 spans 14 residues. The germline gives CDR1 MGHRA, CDR2 YSYEKL.

The rearrangement joins TRBV5-1 to TRBJ2-2; possibly TRBD1 or TRBD2 for D (5 bases each). V was cut by 0 bases and J by 6 bases, with 12 bases left in between. This CDR3 is 15 amino acids long. Germline V gene data show CDR1 as SGHRS and CDR2 as YFSETQ. The CDR3 spells CASSLEPGRSGELFF. Here the CDR3 DNA reads TGCGCCAGCAGCTTGGAACCGGGACGGTCCGGGGAGCTGTTTTTT.

J is TRBJ2-1 and V is TRBV6-1; 9 bases fit TRBD2. The CDR3 is 15 amino acids. Per the germline V gene, CDR1 is MNHNS and CDR2 is SASEGT. V trimming: 3 bases; J trimming: 8 bases; junction bases outside the gene matches: 8. CDR3 amino acids: CASSDLAGVPDEQFF. DNA of the CDR3: TGTGCCAGCAGTGACTTAGCGGGAGTCCCTGATGAGCAGTTCTTC.

The rearrangement links TRBV11-2 to TRBJ2-7; 7 bases agree with TRBD2. This CDR3 spans 15 amino acids. CDR1 and CDR2 (germline): SGHAT, FQNNGV. V shed 6 bases, J shed 1 base, and the junction held 9 bases outside the gene matches. The CDR3 sequence: CASRSWGGKSYEQYF. The CDR3 DNA reads as TGTGCCAGCAGGTCCTGGGGGGGAAAATCCTACGAGCAGTACTTC.

The chain links TRBV7-9 to TRBJ1-1; TRBD1 is a possible D gene (6 bases). V lost 5 bases and J lost 1, with 11 bases in between. CDR1 is SEHNR and CDR2 is FQNEAQ in the germline V gene (reference sequence). CDR3 length: 14 amino acids. In nucleotides, the CDR3 is TGTGCCAGCAGCCTAGGGACATCGAACACTGAAGCTTTCTTT. It yields the protein CASSLGTSNTEAFF.

With respect to this clone: The identical CDR3 is also encoded by other nucleotide sequences in the sample. The genes are TRBV7-9 and TRBJ2-3; the D is unclear. The CDR3 is 12 amino acids. In germline, CDR1 is SEHNR, CDR2 FQNEAQ (reference sequence). V dropped 5 bases and J dropped 2 bases, with 5 bases sitting between them. The CDR3 spells CASSRLTDTQYF. In DNA form, the CDR3 reads TGTGCCAGCAGCCGACTCACAGATACGCAGTATTTT.

The V gene is TRBV7-9, the J gene TRBJ2-1; the D gene is possibly TRBD1 (7 bases). The CDR3 is made up of 14 amino acids. With 4 bases removed from V and 3 bases from J, the gap between germline ends came to 10 bases. Germline CDR1 is SEHNR and CDR2 is FQNEAQ (reference sequence). The CDR3 loop is CASSSRDSYNEQFF. The CDR3 DNA reads as TGTGCCAGCAGCTCGCGGGACAGCTACAATGAGCAGTTCTTC.

The chain carries TRBV28 and TRBJ1-6; 8 positions match TRBD1. The CDR3 has 16 residues. Germline V gene data show CDR1 as MDHEN and CDR2 as SYDVKM. V gave up 6 bases and J gave up 1 base; unmatched junction bases: 5. CDR3 residues: CASSPDRESYNSPLHF. Here the CDR3 DNA reads TGTGCCAGCAGCCCGGACAGGGAGTCCTATAATTCACCCCTCCACTTT.

With respect to this clone: One end of the junction is discordant with germline, which a read error may explain. The chain employs TRBV5-1 and TRBJ2-7; D possibly matches TRBD1 or TRBD2 (6 bases each). Germline V gene data show CDR1 as SGHRS and CDR2 as YFSETQ. This CDR3 contains 13 residues. The CDR3 is CASSWGASHEQYF. The DNA for the CDR3 is TGCGCCAGCAGCTGGGGGGCCTCCCACGAGCAGTACTTC.

The J gene is TRBJ1-4, the V gene TRBV18, with 8 bases matching TRBD1. Germline CDR1 KGHSH, CDR2 LQKENI. This CDR3 has 17 amino acids. V lost 2 bases and J lost 8; bases outside the gene matches: 13. The CDR3 region has the DNA TGTGCCAGCTCACCATGGTCTCCAGGGGGCAAGGGAGAAAAACTGTTTTTT. Amino acids: CASSPWSPGGKGEKLFF.

The chain links TRBV9 to TRBJ2-7; no clear D gene. CDR1 is SGDLS, CDR2 YYNGEE, per germline. Trimming took 0 bases from V and 0 from J, leaving 4 bases between them. The CDR3 sequence is 13 residues long. CDR3 in amino acids: CASSVGISYEQYF. The CDR3, as DNA: TGTGCCAGCAGCGTAGGGATCTCCTACGAGCAGTACTTC. Full variable domain (rest looked up from reference TRBV9 and TRBJ2-7): DSGVTQTPKHLITATGQRVTLRCSPRSGDLSVYWYQQSLDQGLQFLIQYYNGEERAKGNILERFSAQQFPDLHSELNLSSLELGDSALYFCASSVGISYEQYFGPGTRLTVT.

The chain employs TRBV10-3 and TRBJ1-5; D may be TRBD1 (5 bases). V was trimmed by 7 bases and J by 2 bases, leaving 12 bases between them. This CDR3 region has 14 residues. Per the germline V gene, CDR1 is ENHRY and CDR2 is SYGVKD. The CDR3 DNA is TGTGCCATCACAGCAGGGCAAGGCAATCAGCCCCAGCATTTT. Its translation is CAITAGQGNQPQHF.

The rearrangement links TRBV2 to TRBJ2-5; 7 bases are shared with TRBD1. Germline V gives CDR1 SNHLY, CDR2 FYNNEI. The CDR3 spans 13 residues. J lost 4 bases, V lost 7 bases, and 6 bases had no gene match. This chain's CDR3 is CASTTGVGETQYF. The CDR3 bases are TGTGCCAGCACAACAGGGGTCGGAGAGACCCAGTACTTC.

This clone was detected only once. The chain's CDR3 is CASSLVRNSPLHF. Here the CDR3 DNA reads TGTGCCAGCAGCTTAGTCCGGAATTCACCCCTCCACTTT. The chain couples TRBV13 to TRBJ1-6, with D unclear. Germline V CDR1 and CDR2: PRHDT, FYEKMQ (reference sequence). CDR3 length: 13 residues. Trimming cost V 1 base and J 7 bases, with 5 bases left between them.

The gene calls are TRBV7-9 and TRBJ1-1; 11 positions match TRBD1. CDR3 length equals 16 residues. The germline V gene has CDR1 SEHNR and CDR2 FQNEAQ (reference sequence). J lost 4 bases, V lost 5 bases, and 9 bases had no gene match. The CDR3 is CASSRGQGESVTEAFF. CDR3 nucleotide sequence: TGTGCCAGCAGCCGGGGACAGGGGGAATCTGTCACTGAAGCTTTCTTT.

J is TRBJ2-6 and V is TRBV27; maybe TRBD2 (6 bases). In germline, CDR1 is MNHEY, CDR2 SMNVEV (reference sequence). The CDR3 has 17 amino acids. Trimming shortened V by 3 bases and J by 4 bases, and 16 bases separated the two germline ends. For the CDR3, the DNA is TGTGCCAGCAGTTTTCTGTCAGGGAGGAGAGGGGCCAACGTCCTGACTTTC. It encodes CASSFLSGRRGANVLTF.

The chain is built from TRBV7-9 and TRBJ2-7; D call uncertain. Germline assignment: CDR1 SEHNR and CDR2 FQNEAQ (reference sequence). The CDR3 length is 12 residues. Trimming removed 5 bases from V and 5 bases from J, with 10 bases in between. The CDR3 DNA reads as TGTGCCAGCAGCCCCAAGGGCAACGAGCAGTACTTC. It yields the protein CASSPKGNEQYF.

As to this clone: The identical CDR3 is also encoded by other nucleotide sequences in the sample. The chain is built from TRBV18 and TRBJ1-1, with a tentative D call TRBD1 (6 bases). The ends were cut back, 3 bases at V and 1 base at J, with 12 bases in the middle. The CDR3 contains 15 residues. CDR1 and CDR2 from the germline V gene are KGHSH and LQKENI. The CDR3 protein is CASSPVTGGNTEAFF. CDR3 DNA sequence: TGTGCCAGCTCACCCGTGACAGGTGGGAACACTGAAGCTTTCTTT.

A word on this clone: The same CDR3 arises from other DNA sequences in this sample as well. J is TRBJ2-7 and V is TRBV18; D is unresolved. Germline CDR1 and CDR2: KGHSH and LQKENI. V lost 0 bases to trimming and J lost 3 bases, with 6 bases between them. There are 13 residues in the CDR3. The CDR3 sequence: CASSPPASYEQYF. CDR3 DNA: TGTGCCAGCTCACCACCGGCTAGCTACGAGCAGTACTTC.

The chain carries TRBV6-5 and TRBJ1-6, with TRBD1 identical over 7 bases. V lost 2 bases and J lost 6; bases outside the gene matches: 4. Per the germline V gene, CDR1 is MNHEY and CDR2 is SVGAGI. The CDR3 runs to 15 residues. CDR3 amino acids: CASSYDAGGNSPLHF. The DNA of the CDR3 is TGTGCCAGCAGTTACGACGCAGGGGGTAATTCACCCCTCCACTTT.

The J gene is TRBJ1-1, the V gene TRBV28; possible D gene TRBD1, 6 bases. CDR3 length equals 15 residues. CDR1 and CDR2 (germline): MDHEN, SYDVKM. The V gene lost 5 bases and the J gene lost 4 bases, with 17 bases spanning the gap. The CDR3: CASSPRGGRITEAFF. The CDR3 nucleotides are TGTGCCAGCAGTCCACGAGGGGGGAGGATCACTGAAGCTTTCTTT.

The chain links TRBV10-3 to TRBJ1-1; D is possibly TRBD1 (6 bases). Germline assignment: CDR1 ENHRY and CDR2 SYGVKD. The CDR3 runs 16 residues. The V end lost 7 bases, the J end lost 3 bases, and 21 bases lay between the germline ends. The DNA for the CDR3 is TGTGCCATCACCGAAGGGGTGGGGGCCTCGGACACTGAAGCTTTCTTT. Amino acid sequence: CAITEGVGASDTEAFF.

In this sample, this clone turned up once. In the same sample, other DNA sequences code for this CDR3. The V and J genes are TRBV30 and TRBJ1-1, with a possible D match to TRBD1 (5 bases). V dropped 4 bases and J dropped 1 base, with 10 bases sitting between them. Germline CDR1 is GTSNPN and CDR2 is SVGIG (reference sequence). This CDR3 has 13 residues. The CDR3 sequence is CAWTRGGNTEAFF. The CDR3 DNA reads as TGTGCCTGGACCCGGGGGGGGAACACTGAAGCTTTCTTT.

The rearrangement uses TRBV13 and TRBJ1-2, with D unresolved. The CDR3 totals 16 residues. The V end was cut by 0 bases, the J end by 5 bases, with 16 bases between. The germline gives CDR1 PRHDT, CDR2 FYEKMQ (reference sequence). DNA for the CDR3: TGTGCCAGCAGCTTAGGATCTGGACGGCCTGAATATGGCTACACCTTC. Its translation is CASSLGSGRPEYGYTF. The variable domain in full, with the rest retrieved from reference TRBV13 and TRBJ1-2, is AAGVIQSPRHLIKEKRETATLKCYPIPRHDTVYWYQQGPGQDPQFLISFYEKMQSDKGSIPDRFSAQQFSDYHSELNMSSLELGDSALYFCASSLGSGRPEYGYTFGSGTRLTVV.

The chain combines TRBV7-6 with TRBJ1-1, with TRBD1 as a possible D gene (5 bases). Germline V CDR1 and CDR2: SGHVS, FNYEAQ. V shed 1 base and J shed 0 bases, with 9 bases lying between them. The CDR3 loop spans 15 amino acids. CDR3 region: CASSLVAQVNTEAFF. CDR3 DNA sequence: TGTGCCAGCAGCTTAGTTGCACAGGTGAACACTGAAGCTTTCTTT.

The chain is built from TRBV9 and TRBJ2-5; TRBD1 might be the D (7 bases). In germline, CDR1 is SGDLS, CDR2 YYNGEE. CDR3 length equals 12 residues. V lost 4 bases to trimming and J lost 5 bases, with 9 bases between them. CDR3 nucleotides: TGTGCCAGCAGCTCAGGGGGGGAGACCCAGTACTTC. Translated, it gives CASSSGGETQYF.